The 27 T cell receptor beta chains below were found in one sample sequenced in a study of cytomegalovirus exposure and HLA in healthy donors. Primers included in the PCR were 60 Vbeta and 13 Jbeta primers. Clones were sequenced by immunoSEQ multiplex PCR, and TCRdb holds only the in-frame ones, with some missing. The table lists 150,000 to 200,000 clones, around 62% of them singletons. The sample comprised PBMCs. The receptor source for this set is a man aged 35-49 years in good health and CMV-seronegative.

The rearrangement joins TRBV5-1 to TRBJ2-2, with TRBD1 matching 8 bases. The CDR3 spans 14 residues. Looked up from germline, CDR1 is SGHRS and CDR2 is YFSETQ. The V segment lost 4 bases and the J segment 4 bases; nucleotides outside the gene matches: 3. CDR3 DNA sequence: TGCGCCAGCAGCCGAACAGGGGGCACCGGGGAGCTGTTTTTT. Protein product: CASSRTGGTGELFF.

The V call is TRBV27, the J call TRBJ2-5; a weak D match, TRBD2 (6 bases). With 5 bases removed from V and 11 bases from J, the gap between germline ends came to 12 bases. CDR3 length: 11 residues. In germline, CDR1 is MNHEY, CDR2 SMNVEV (reference sequence). CDR3 in amino acids: CASSVGGEQYF. As DNA, the CDR3 is TGTGCCAGCAGTGTGGGGGGTGAGCAGTACTTC.

V and J are TRBV19 and TRBJ2-7; D is possibly TRBD2 (5 bases). Germline V gene sequence: CDR1 LNHDA, CDR2 SQIVND (reference sequence). This CDR3 has 14 amino acids. Trimming pared 3 bases from V and 0 bases from J, leaving 9 bases between. CDR3: CASSMIGSSYEQYF. The CDR3 DNA sequence: TGTGCCAGTAGTATGATAGGGAGCTCCTACGAGCAGTACTTC.

The chain is built from TRBV5-6 and TRBJ2-7; TRBD2 matches 8 bases. Germline V gene data show CDR1 as SGHDT and CDR2 as YYEEEE. The CDR3 consists of 16 residues. J lost 4 bases, V lost 4 bases, and 13 bases had no gene match. CDR3 loop: CASSPYYSGSAYEQYF. The CDR3 DNA sequence: TGTGCCAGCAGCCCTTACTACAGCGGGAGTGCTTACGAGCAGTACTTC. The entire variable domain, with the rest obtained from reference TRBV5-6 and TRBJ2-7, is as follows: DAGVTQSPTHLIKTRGQQVTLRCSPKSGHDTVSWYQQALGQGPQFIFQYYEEEERQRGNFPDRFSGHQFPNYSSELNVNALLLGDSALYLCASSPYYSGSAYEQYFGPGTRLTVT.

V gene TRBV5-6 combines with J gene TRBJ2-1, with 7 positions matching TRBD2. From germline, CDR1 is SGHDT and CDR2 YYEEEE. The trim removed 7 bases at V and 8 bases at J, leaving 12 bases unmatched. This CDR3 contains 14 residues. CDR3 sequence: CASGRGVGIYEQFF. As DNA, the CDR3 is TGTGCCAGCGGCCGGGGGGTGGGGATCTATGAGCAGTTCTTC. The entire variable domain, with the rest obtained from reference TRBV5-6 and TRBJ2-1, is as follows: DAGVTQSPTHLIKTRGQQVTLRCSPKSGHDTVSWYQQALGQGPQFIFQYYEEEERQRGNFPDRFSGHQFPNYSSELNVNALLLGDSALYLCASGRGVGIYEQFFGPGTRLTVL.

The genes are TRBV27 and TRBJ2-1; 9 positions agree with TRBD1. Trimming removed 10 bases from V and 4 bases from J; junction bases left unmatched: 8. Germline V gene lookup returns CDR1 MNHEY and CDR2 SMNVEV (reference sequence). The CDR3 spans 14 residues. The CDR3 loop reads CATADRGRYNEQFF. The CDR3 DNA is TGTGCCACCGCCGACAGGGGGAGGTACAATGAGCAGTTCTTC.

The chain is built from TRBV18 and TRBJ1-2; 10 positions agree with TRBD1. Germline V CDR1 and CDR2: KGHSH, LQKENI. The CDR3 loop spans 15 amino acids. V was clipped by 1 base and J by 3 bases; unmatched bases: 2. Written as DNA, the CDR3 is TGTGCCAGCTCACCACGGACAGGGGGGGACTATGGCTACACCTTC. Translation gives CASSPRTGGDYGYTF.

The chain employs TRBV6-6 and TRBJ2-7; TRBD2 matches 12 bases. The CDR3 is made up of 15 amino acids. After removal of 5 bases from V and 2 bases from J, the junction contained 4 bases not matched to a gene. Germline CDR1 and CDR2: MNHNY and SVGAGI (reference sequence). The CDR3 reads CASSPGLAGTYEQYF. The CDR3 DNA follows: TGTGCCAGCAGTCCGGGACTAGCGGGCACCTACGAGCAGTACTTC.

In this sample, this clone turned up a few times. The chain recombines TRBV27 with TRBJ1-6; TRBD1 matches 7 bases. This CDR3 contains 13 residues. With 3 bases clipped from V and 8 bases from J, the junction kept 1 base outside the gene matches. Germline CDR1 reads MNHEY; CDR2 reads SMNVEV (reference sequence). CDR3 sequence (DNA): TGTGCCAGCAGTTTTGGGACAGATTCACCCCTCCACTTT. It yields the protein CASSFGTDSPLHF.

The chain links TRBV19 to TRBJ2-5; 9 bases agree with TRBD1. The trim removed 4 bases at V and 5 bases at J, leaving 2 bases unmatched. Germline V gene sequence: CDR1 LNHDA, CDR2 SQIVND (reference sequence). CDR3 length: 13 amino acids. CDR3 sequence (DNA): TGTGCCAGTAGTAGGGACAGGGTGGAGACCCAGTACTTC. Translated, it gives CASSRDRVETQYF.

This chain joins TRBV6-4 and TRBJ2-3, with D unresolved. The CDR3 spans 13 residues. The germline V and J ends were trimmed by 2 bases and 3 bases, with 6 bases remaining between them. CDR1 and CDR2 from the germline V gene are MRHNA and SNTAGT. CDR3 residues: CASSDAVTDTQYF. DNA of the CDR3: TGTGCCAGCAGTGACGCAGTGACAGATACGCAGTATTTT.

This clone was detected a few times. Other nucleotide sequences in the sample specify the same CDR3. The chain employs TRBV29-1 and TRBJ2-3, with D possibly TRBD2 on 5 matching bases. This CDR3 is built from 12 residues. V shed 6 bases and J shed 6 bases, with 13 bases lying between them. CDR1 is SQVTM, CDR2 ANQGSEA, per germline. The CDR3 loop reads CSVSSGEDTQYF. CDR3 coding DNA: TGCAGCGTCTCCAGCGGTGAGGATACGCAGTATTTT.

This clone was seen a few times. The chain uses TRBV15 and TRBJ2-3; D is ambiguous. The ends were cut back, 1 base at V and 0 bases at J, with 5 bases in the middle. The CDR3 runs 14 residues. Germline values: CDR1 LNHNV, CDR2 YYDKDF (reference sequence). The CDR3 sequence is CATSRVHSTDTQYF. The CDR3 nucleotides read TGTGCCACCAGCAGAGTTCATAGCACAGATACGCAGTATTTT. Using reference TRBV15 and TRBJ2-3 for the parts outside the CDR3, the full variable domain is DAMVIQNPRYQVTQFGKPVTLSCSQTLNHNVMYWYQQKSSQAPKLLFHYYDKDFNNEADTPDNFQSRRPNTSFCFLDIRSPGLGDTAMYLCATSRVHSTDTQYFGPGTRLTVL.

As DNA, the CDR3 is TGTGCCAGTGAGACAGGGCTTGATAATCAGCCCCAGCATTTT. This sequence encodes CASETGLDNQPQHF. The V and J genes are TRBV19 and TRBJ1-5; the match to TRBD1 covers 7 bases. CDR3 size: 14 residues. Unmatched junction bases numbered 8, after V lost 8 bases and J lost 4 bases. CDR1 is LNHDA and CDR2 is SQIVND in the germline V gene (reference sequence).

This clone was counted a few times. The chain joins TRBV5-1 to TRBJ2-1, with TRBD2 as a possible D gene (7 bases). This CDR3 comprises 13 residues. V lost 0 bases to trimming and J lost 10 bases, with 11 bases between them. In germline, CDR1 is SGHRS, CDR2 YFSETQ. The CDR3 sequence: CASSLEGGDEQFF. The CDR3 nucleotides are TGCGCCAGCAGCTTGGAGGGGGGGGACGAGCAGTTCTTC.

CDR3 in DNA: TGTGCCAGCAGTTCTCAGGACAGGGCCTCCTACGAGCAGTACTTC. This sequence encodes CASSSQDRASYEQYF. The chain couples TRBV6-6 to TRBJ2-7, with TRBD1 matching over 8 bases. Per the germline V gene, CDR1 is MNHNY and CDR2 is SVGAGI (reference sequence). V lost 4 bases and J lost 0; bases outside the gene matches: 5. The CDR3 is 15 amino acids.

In this sample, this clone turned up a few times. The same CDR3 can be traced to other DNA sequences in this sample. V and J are TRBV7-2 and TRBJ2-3, with TRBD2 identical over 8 bases. V was pared by 5 bases and J by 3 bases, with 4 bases of the junction left unmatched. This CDR3 spans 14 amino acids. Germline CDR1 SGHTA, CDR2 FQGNSA. For the CDR3, the DNA is TGTGCCAGCAGCCCCGGACTAGCAACAGATACGCAGTATTTT. It translates to CASSPGLATDTQYF.

The chain links TRBV5-5 to TRBJ2-7, with TRBD2 matching 7 bases. The CDR3 has 15 residues. The V and J ends lost 0 bases and 2 bases, in that order; junction bases with no gene match: 5. Germline loops: CDR1 SGHKS, CDR2 YYEKEE (reference sequence). This CDR3 is CASSLVVGGAYEQYF. CDR3 bases: TGTGCCAGCAGCTTGGTAGTTGGGGGGGCCTACGAGCAGTACTTC.

This clone was picked up a small number of times. The V and J genes are TRBV4-2 and TRBJ1-2; TRBD1 aligns across 7 bases. Germline CDR1 LGHNA, CDR2 YNFKEQ. Unmatched junction bases numbered 6, after V lost 1 base and J lost 4 bases. This CDR3 comprises 15 residues. In DNA, the CDR3 is TGTGCCAGCAGCCAAGGTTGGGACAGTTCCTATGGCTACACCTTC. Translating gives CASSQGWDSSYGYTF.

This chain links TRBV5-8 with TRBJ1-5; the match to TRBD1 covers 8 bases. CDR1 SGHTS and CDR2 YDEGEE come from the germline V gene. The CDR3 has 17 residues. With 0 bases clipped from V and 0 bases from J, the junction kept 5 bases outside the gene matches. The CDR3, as DNA: TGTGCCAGCAGCTTGGGGACAGGGAGCTATAGCAATCAGCCCCAGCATTTT. It specifies CASSLGTGSYSNQPQHF.

CDR3 bases: TGCGCCAGCAGCTTCGGGACAGGGCTTGGCAATGAGCAGTTCTTC. Translation: CASSFGTGLGNEQFF. V usage is TRBV5-1 and J usage is TRBJ2-1; 9 positions match TRBD1. The CDR3 is 15 residues long. The trim removed 2 bases at V and 6 bases at J, leaving 6 bases unmatched. The V gene's germline CDR1 is SGHRS and CDR2 YFSETQ.

The genes are TRBV25-1 and TRBJ2-6; possibly TRBD1 for D (5 bases). Trimming took off 6 bases at V and 0 bases at J, with 18 bases between the two ends. Germline lookup yields CDR1 MGHDK and CDR2 SYGVNS. This CDR3 has 18 residues. The CDR3 loop is CASRLGLAPGSGANVLTF. Here the CDR3 DNA reads TGTGCCAGCAGGCTGGGGCTCGCACCTGGCTCTGGGGCCAACGTCCTGACTTTC.

In the case of this clone: The conserved final phenylalanine or tryptophan is absent from the CDR3, which likely points to a read error. J is TRBJ2-7 and V is TRBV11-3; maybe TRBD2 (5 bases). Deletions cut 4 bases from V and 3 bases from J, with 10 bases between. Germline CDR1 reads SGHNT; CDR2 reads YENEEA. The CDR3 loop spans 13 amino acids. The CDR3 DNA reads as TGTGCCAGCAGCTATGAGGGAGTCTACGAGCAGTACCTC. This sequence encodes CASSYEGVYEQYL.

The V gene is TRBV4-2, the J gene TRBJ2-4; perhaps TRBD2 as D (7 bases). The CDR3 length is 17 residues. V was shortened by 0 bases and J by 0 bases, with 12 bases between the two germline ends. Germline CDR1 and CDR2: LGHNA and YNFKEQ. This chain's CDR3 is CASSQDAGATAKNIQYF. DNA for the CDR3: TGTGCCAGCAGCCAAGACGCGGGGGCGACAGCCAAAAACATTCAGTACTTC.

This rearrangement joins TRBV5-1 to TRBJ1-6; the match to TRBD1 covers 11 bases. The germline V gene encodes CDR1 SGHRS and CDR2 YFSETQ. The CDR3 totals 17 residues. V was clipped by 0 bases and J by 2 bases; unmatched bases: 1. Written as DNA, the CDR3 is TGCGCCAGCAGCTTGGAGGGACAGGGGGCCTATAATTCACCCCTCCACTTT. Translating gives CASSLEGQGAYNSPLHF. Combining the CDR3 with reference TRBV5-1 and TRBJ1-6 gives the whole variable domain KAGVTQTPRYLIKTRGQQVTLSCSPISGHRSVSWYQQTPGQGLQFLFEYFSETQRNKGNFPGRFSGRQFSNSRSEMNVSTLELGDSALYLCASSLEGQGAYNSPLHFGNGTRLTVT.

The J gene is TRBJ1-6, the V gene TRBV7-9, with no clear D. CDR3 length: 14 residues. The germline V gene has CDR1 SEHNR and CDR2 FQNEAQ (reference sequence). V was trimmed by 4 bases and J by 5 bases, leaving 9 bases between them. Here the CDR3 reads CASSSFRDNSPLHF. DNA of the CDR3: TGTGCCAGCAGCTCGTTTCGGGATAATTCACCCCTCCACTTT.

A few counts support this clone. The chain couples TRBV27 to TRBJ1-1, with TRBD1 as a possible D gene (6 bases). The CDR3 is 14 residues long. Between the trimmed V and J ends, which lost 6 bases and 2 bases, there was a span of 13 bases. The V gene's germline CDR1 is MNHEY and CDR2 SMNVEV (reference sequence). The CDR3 bases are TGTGCCAGCAGACGCCTACAGGGAAACACTGAAGCTTTCTTT. Translated, it gives CASRRLQGNTEAFF.